This T cell receptor beta chain was profiled in a study of blood T cells in healthy people across ages. Findings and limits, study-wide: Across samples, TCR beta diversity tracked strongly with naive T cell percentage.

Then a second PCR, running roughly 7 to 11 cycles, was carried out with a sample-barcoded 5' primer and a J-beta primer mix. TCRdb redid the calling of the 5' RACE reads with MiXCR, one entry per CDR3 protein. The sample yields hundreds of thousands of distinct CDR3 sequences, about 55% seen once. On this clonotype itself: Its antigen is undetermined.

Sequenced: blood. The TCR comes from a man older than 75 in good health.

The CDR3 DNA follows: TGCGCCAGCACTCACCGCGGACAGGGGCCAGCGGATGAGCAGTTCTTC. It encodes CASTHRGQGPADEQFF. This chain joins TRBV5-1 and TRBJ2-1; TRBD1 aligns across 9 bases. Trimming at V came to 6 bases and at J to 8 bases, leaving 15 bases not matched to a gene. The germline V gene has CDR1 SGHRS and CDR2 YFSETQ. There are 16 residues in the CDR3.